This T cell receptor beta chain was identified in a study of cytomegalovirus exposure and HLA in healthy donors. Trimming cost V 0 bases and J 9 bases; bases outside gene matches: 6. This CDR3 contains 14 residues. Per the germline V gene, CDR1 is WNHNN and CDR2 is SYGVQD (reference sequence). Study results and caveats: Most likely, a cluster of highly shared sequence variants arose as a sequencing artifact.

This PCR relied on a set of 60 Vbeta primers and 13 Jbeta primers. Sequencing used immunoSEQ multiplex PCR; TCRdb keeps in-frame clones, though not all of them. This sample yields about 170,000 clones, of which roughly 81% are seen a single time; 2% to 3% belongs to the top ten. About this clone: Its antigen is undetermined.

The sample consisted of PBMCs. This receptor was taken from a man aged 25 to 40 in good health and CMV-seropositive. This chain joins TRBV10-1 and TRBJ2-3, with TRBD2 matching over 7 bases. DNA of the CDR3: TGCGCCAGCAGTGAGTCGACACCTAGCGGAACGCAGTATTTT. Translating it yields CASSESTPSGTQYF.